These 26 T cell receptor beta chains were all obtained from the same sample, sequenced in a study of cytomegalovirus exposure and HLA in healthy donors. A multiplex PCR was run with 60 Vbeta primers and 13 Jbeta primers. Only in-frame clones appear in the TCRdb table, and some are missing; sequencing was by immunoSEQ multiplex PCR. Of some 120,000 clones in the sample, 79% were seen once. The sample comprised PBMCs. The receptors were gathered from a man aged 18 to 35 in good health and CMV-seronegative.

The sample holds a few counts of this clone. The chain carries TRBV27 and TRBJ2-5; 10 bases map to TRBD1. The better agreement between TRBJ2-7 and the DNA end casts doubt on the J call. The CDR3 sequence is 15 residues long. The germline gives CDR1 MNHEY, CDR2 SMNVEV (reference sequence). The CDR3 protein is CASSSPGQGPYEQYF. For the CDR3, the DNA is TGTGCCAGCAGCTCCCCGGGACAGGGGCCCTACGAGCAGTACTTC.

V and J are TRBV9 and TRBJ1-3; 7 bases map to TRBD1. Trimming removed 4 bases from V and 0 bases from J; junction bases left unmatched: 10. The CDR3 has 17 residues. The germline gives CDR1 SGDLS, CDR2 YYNGEE. The DNA for the CDR3 is TGTGCCAGCAGCTTCGACGGACAGGCCGTCTCTGGAAACACCATATATTTT. This codes for CASSFDGQAVSGNTIYF.

This rearrangement joins TRBV5-6 to TRBJ1-1; 10 bases agree with TRBD1. CDR1 and CDR2 (germline): SGHDT, YYEEEE. The CDR3 sequence is 14 residues long. Trimming removed 3 bases from V and 4 bases from J; junction bases left unmatched: 3. Here the CDR3 reads CASSWRTGGTEAFF. CDR3 nucleotides: TGTGCCAGCAGCTGGCGGACAGGGGGCACTGAAGCTTTCTTT.

On this clone itself: The sample has other DNA sequences that encode this CDR3 too. The J gene is TRBJ2-1, the V gene TRBV6-5, with 11 nucleotides matching TRBD2. The J segment lost 5 bases and the V segment lost 7 bases, leaving 7 bases of the junction unmatched. The CDR3 length is 15 residues. Germline V CDR1 and CDR2: MNHEY, SVGAGI. CDR3 sequence reads: CASNPGTSGNNEQFF. Written as DNA, the CDR3 is TGTGCCAGCAATCCCGGGACTAGCGGTAACAATGAGCAGTTCTTC.

The gene calls are TRBV6-5 and TRBJ1-4; tentative D call: TRBD1 (6 bases). There are 14 residues in the CDR3. Germline loops: CDR1 MNHEY, CDR2 SVGAGI. V was cut by 2 bases and J by 5 bases, with 9 bases left in between. As DNA, the CDR3 is TGTGCCAGCAGTTACGGACAGTCGAATGAAAAACTGTTTTTT. Translated, it gives CASSYGQSNEKLFF.

The V call is TRBV19, the J call TRBJ1-5; 9 positions agree with TRBD1. Losses at the gene ends were 5 bases for V and 3 bases for J; bases not matched to a gene: 8. This CDR3 comprises 16 residues. Germline values: CDR1 LNHDA, CDR2 SQIVND (reference sequence). This chain's CDR3 is CASSETTGGINQPQHF. As DNA, the CDR3 is TGTGCCAGTAGTGAAACCACAGGGGGCATCAATCAGCCCCAGCATTTT.

This chain joins TRBV5-1 and TRBJ2-1, with a possible D match to TRBD1 (6 bases). Germline CDR1 is SGHRS and CDR2 is YFSETQ. This CDR3 has 18 residues. V lost 6 bases to trimming and J lost 0 bases, with 22 bases between them. CDR3 in DNA: TGCGCCAGCACGTCCTACCGGGACAAAGCTAGCTCCTACAATGAGCAGTTCTTC. This gives the protein CASTSYRDKASSYNEQFF. Together with reference TRBV5-1 and TRBJ2-1, the CDR3 gives the full variable domain: KAGVTQTPRYLIKTRGQQVTLSCSPISGHRSVSWYQQTPGQGLQFLFEYFSETQRNKGNFPGRFSGRQFSNSRSEMNVSTLELGDSALYLCASTSYRDKASSYNEQFFGPGTRLTVL.

The chain has TRBV28 and TRBJ1-6; D unclear. CDR1 and CDR2 from the germline V gene are MDHEN and SYDVKM. The ends were cut back, 8 bases at V and 0 bases at J, with 5 bases in the middle. This CDR3 has 13 residues. DNA of the CDR3: TGTGCCAGCTGGAGCTCCTATAATTCACCCCTCCACTTT. Translation gives CASWSSYNSPLHF.

The chain is built from TRBV5-8 and TRBJ1-1; D uncertain. The CDR3 loop spans 15 amino acids. Trimming pared 0 bases from V and 1 base from J, leaving 10 bases between. Germline V gene lookup returns CDR1 SGHTS and CDR2 YDEGEE. The CDR3 DNA sequence: TGTGCCAGCAGCTTGGGTCTGTCGAGGAACACTGAAGCTTTCTTT. Its protein product is CASSLGLSRNTEAFF.

This clone occurred a few times. This chain uses TRBV7-6 with TRBJ2-1; 9 bases agree with TRBD2. Trimming removed 5 bases from V and 2 bases from J; junction bases left unmatched: 4. Germline CDR1 SGHVS, CDR2 FNYEAQ. CDR3 length: 15 residues. As DNA, the CDR3 is TGTGCCAGCAGCCCCTCTAGCGGGACCTACAATGAGCAGTTCTTC. This sequence encodes CASSPSSGTYNEQFF.

The chain couples TRBV6-1 to TRBJ1-2; D may be TRBD1 (5 bases). CDR1 is MNHNS, CDR2 SASEGT, per germline. This CDR3 has 13 residues. Trimming cost V 3 bases and J 5 bases, with 10 bases left between them. The CDR3 spells CASSDTRGYGYTF. CDR3 nucleotides: TGTGCCAGCAGTGATACCCGGGGGTATGGCTACACCTTC.

This clone was recorded a few times. The V call is TRBV29-1, the J call TRBJ1-1; D gene unclear. The CDR3 runs 12 residues. Trimming removed 8 bases at V and 4 bases at J, with 14 bases between. CDR1 is SQVTM, CDR2 ANQGSEA, per germline. CDR3 protein: CSIEDLSTEAFF. As DNA, the CDR3 is TGCAGCATCGAAGATCTGAGCACTGAAGCTTTCTTT. Using reference TRBV29-1 and TRBJ1-1 for the parts outside the CDR3, the full variable domain is SAVISQKPSRDICQRGTSLTIQCQVDSQVTMMFWYRQQPGQSLTLIATANQGSEATYESGFVIDKFPISRPNLTFSTLTVSNMSPEDSSIYLCSIEDLSTEAFFGQGTRLTVV.

The chain carries TRBV30 and TRBJ2-5; D is perhaps TRBD2 (7 bases). The end of the DNA is better explained by TRBJ2-7, so the J call may be wrong. This CDR3 is 17 amino acids long. Germline V gives CDR1 GTSNPN, CDR2 SVGIG (reference sequence). CDR3 nucleotides: TGTGCCTGGAGTCCCCGAGGAGGGGGGGCCTGGAACTACGAGCAGTACTTC. It encodes CAWSPRGGGAWNYEQYF.

This chain uses TRBV5-1 with TRBJ2-1; D possibly corresponds to TRBD2 (6 bases). The germline V and J ends were trimmed by 0 bases and 8 bases, with 12 bases remaining between them. This CDR3 has 14 amino acids. The germline CDR1 and CDR2 sequences are SGHRS and YFSETQ. The CDR3 here is CASSLVLAGDEQFF. DNA for the CDR3: TGCGCCAGCAGCTTGGTACTAGCAGGTGATGAGCAGTTCTTC.

The chain has TRBV18 and TRBJ1-2; 9 bases map to TRBD1. Germline CDR1 KGHSH, CDR2 LQKENI. The CDR3 covers 14 residues. With V trimmed by 3 bases and J by 3 bases, 2 bases remained unmatched. CDR3 DNA sequence: TGTGCCAGCTCACCCCGACAGGGGGACTATGGCTACACCTTC. This encodes CASSPRQGDYGYTF.

This chain uses TRBV19 with TRBJ1-1; D is perhaps TRBD1 (6 bases). The CDR3 has 15 residues. Germline V gene sequence: CDR1 LNHDA, CDR2 SQIVND (reference sequence). Trimming left V 7 bases short and J 3 bases short, with 18 bases between. CDR3: CASTVYVAGDTEAFF. The CDR3 DNA sequence: TGTGCCAGTACCGTATACGTGGCAGGGGACACTGAAGCTTTCTTT.

This chain uses TRBV19 with TRBJ2-1, with D possibly TRBD1 on 6 matching bases. Germline lookup yields CDR1 LNHDA and CDR2 SQIVND (reference sequence). CDR3 length: 16 amino acids. V was trimmed by 4 bases and J by 3 bases, leaving 16 bases between them. CDR3 sequence (DNA): TGTGCCAGTAGTACCGTCGACAGGTCATACTACAATGAGCAGTTCTTC. It encodes CASSTVDRSYYNEQFF.

The CDR3, as DNA: TGTGCCTGGAGCAACAAATTGAACTATGGCTACACCTTC. Protein sequence: CAWSNKLNYGYTF. The chain couples TRBV30 to TRBJ1-2; D remains ambiguous. The CDR3 totals 13 residues. The germline gives CDR1 GTSNPN, CDR2 SVGIG (reference sequence). Trimming shortened V by 3 bases and J by 2 bases, and 10 bases separated the two germline ends.

The chain links TRBV28 to TRBJ2-3, with D hard to call. Germline CDR1 is MDHEN and CDR2 is SYDVKM. V shed 8 bases and J shed 8 bases, with 11 bases lying between them. The CDR3 spans 11 residues. CDR3 region: CASQLLGTQYF. CDR3 DNA: TGTGCCAGCCAGTTGCTAGGTACGCAGTATTTT. The full variable domain, completed using reference TRBV28 and TRBJ2-3, is DVKVTQSSRYLVKRTGEKVFLECVQDMDHENMFWYRQDPGLGLRLIYFSYDVKMKEKGDIPEGYSVSREKKERFSLILESASTNQTSMYLCASQLLGTQYFGPGTRLTVL.

This chain links TRBV5-1 with TRBJ2-1; 9 nucleotides agree with TRBD1. CDR3 length: 15 residues. The V segment lost 3 bases and the J segment 1 base; nucleotides outside the gene matches: 2. CDR1 is SGHRS and CDR2 is YFSETQ in the germline V gene. The CDR3 sequence: CASSWTGESYNEQFF. CDR3 DNA: TGCGCCAGCAGCTGGACAGGGGAGTCCTACAATGAGCAGTTCTTC. The whole variable domain, remainder taken from reference TRBV5-1 and TRBJ2-1, is KAGVTQTPRYLIKTRGQQVTLSCSPISGHRSVSWYQQTPGQGLQFLFEYFSETQRNKGNFPGRFSGRQFSNSRSEMNVSTLELGDSALYLCASSWTGESYNEQFFGPGTRLTVL.

This chain uses TRBV5-4 with TRBJ2-3; D may be TRBD1 (5 bases). V shed 0 bases and J shed 3 bases, with 8 bases lying between them. Germline-derived CDR1 and CDR2 are SGHNT and YYREEE (reference sequence). The CDR3 extends over 14 amino acids. As DNA, the CDR3 is TGTGCCAGCAGCTTGGATAGGGGAACAGATACGCAGTATTTT. Protein sequence: CASSLDRGTDTQYF. The complete variable domain, with remaining parts taken from reference TRBV5-4 and TRBJ2-3, reads ETGVTQSPTHLIKTRGQQVTLRCSSQSGHNTVSWYQQALGQGPQFIFQYYREEENGRGNFPPRFSGLQFPNYSSELNVNALELDDSALYLCASSLDRGTDTQYFGPGTRLTVL.

The chain is built from TRBV5-1 and TRBJ2-7; unclear D gene. Germline V gene data show CDR1 as SGHRS and CDR2 as YFSETQ. The CDR3 consists of 12 residues. Trimming stripped 4 bases from V and 6 bases from J, with 11 bases between. The chain's CDR3 is CASSTDSVEQYF. The CDR3 DNA follows: TGCGCCAGCAGCACTGACTCGGTCGAGCAGTACTTC.

The V gene is TRBV5-6, the J gene TRBJ1-1, with D unclear. Germline values: CDR1 SGHDT, CDR2 YYEEEE. The CDR3 extends over 13 amino acids. V was pared by 7 bases and J by 0 bases, with 10 bases between. CDR3 in amino acids: CASRKTMNTEAFF. The CDR3 coding sequence is TGTGCCAGCCGAAAAACTATGAACACTGAAGCTTTCTTT.

This clone has only a few counts. The rearrangement joins TRBV7-3 to TRBJ1-1; no firm D call. Trimming took off 5 bases at V and 2 bases at J, with 9 bases between the two ends. Germline CDR1 and CDR2: SGHTA and FQGTGA. The CDR3 spans 13 residues. The CDR3 bases are TGTGCCAGCAGCGGAGGGTTTAACACTGAAGCTTTCTTT. It translates to CASSGGFNTEAFF. The complete variable domain, with remaining parts taken from reference TRBV7-3 and TRBJ1-1, reads GAGVSQTPSNKVTEKGKYVELRCDPISGHTALYWYRQSLGQGPEFLIYFQGTGAADDSGLPNDRFFAVRPEGSVSTLKIQRTERGDSAVYLCASSGGFNTEAFFGQGTRLTVV.

The rearrangement uses TRBV29-1 and TRBJ1-2; no clear D. This CDR3 has 9 residues. Looked up from germline, CDR1 is SQVTM and CDR2 is ANQGSEA. V dropped 6 bases and J dropped 3 bases, with 2 bases sitting between them. This CDR3 is CSVDYGYTF. The CDR3 DNA reads TGCAGCGTCGACTATGGCTACACCTTC.

About this clone: Compared with germline, one end of the junction differs, possibly owing to a read error. The chain recombines TRBV7-9 with TRBJ2-1; D is unclear. The germline V gene has CDR1 SEHNR and CDR2 FQNEAQ (reference sequence). The CDR3 has 16 residues. The CDR3 loop is CSSNPFGASSYNEQFF. In DNA form, the CDR3 reads TGTTCCAGCAACCCCTTTGGTGCCAGCTCCTACAATGAGCAGTTCTTC. The whole variable domain, filled in from reference TRBV7-9 and TRBJ2-1, reads DTGVSQNPRHKITKRGQNVTFRCDPISEHNRLYWYRQTLGQGPEFLTYFQNEAQLEKSRLLSDRFSAERPKGSFSTLEIQRTEQGDSAMYLCSSNPFGASSYNEQFFGPGTRLTVL.